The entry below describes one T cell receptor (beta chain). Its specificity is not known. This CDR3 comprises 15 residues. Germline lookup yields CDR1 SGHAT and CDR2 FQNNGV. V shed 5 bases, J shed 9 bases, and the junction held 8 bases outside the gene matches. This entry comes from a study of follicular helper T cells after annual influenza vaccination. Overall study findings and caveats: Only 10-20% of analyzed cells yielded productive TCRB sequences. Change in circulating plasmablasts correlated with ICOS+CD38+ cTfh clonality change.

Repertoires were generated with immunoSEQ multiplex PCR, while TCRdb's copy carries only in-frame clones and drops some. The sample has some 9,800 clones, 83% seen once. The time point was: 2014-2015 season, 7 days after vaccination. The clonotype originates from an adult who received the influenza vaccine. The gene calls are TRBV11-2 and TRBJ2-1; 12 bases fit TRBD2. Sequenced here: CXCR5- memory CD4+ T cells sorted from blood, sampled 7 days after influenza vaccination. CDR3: CASSLAGGPLFEQFF. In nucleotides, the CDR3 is TGTGCCAGCAGCCTAGCGGGGGGGCCTTTGTTTGAGCAGTTCTTC.